This T cell receptor beta chain is drawn from a study of T-cell reconstitution after alpha-beta-depleted transplantation in children. General study points: Expanded clones from the graft, numbering several hundred, reportedly supplied alpha-beta T cells about two months after transplant. After transplant, high TCRbeta diversity at day 60 in some patients arose from surviving recipient T cells and thymic progenitors.

This clonotype was found many times. The antigen remains undetermined. Unique molecular identifiers were used to barcode this TCRbeta library. MiXCR, run by TCRdb on the PCR reads, gives a single entry per CDR3 protein. Of 200,000 to 250,000 distinct CDR3 sequences listed, about 11% are singletons. V was cut by 7 bases and J by 6 bases, with 12 bases left in between. The length of the CDR3 is 13 residues. Germline CDR1 SGHTA, CDR2 FQGTGA. The clonotype was recovered from a child under two years old with acute myeloid leukemia, due to receive a stem cell transplant. Material: PBMCs, obtained before TCRalphabeta/CD19-depleted stem cell transplant. The chain joins TRBV7-3 to TRBJ2-2, with D perhaps being TRBD1 or TRBD2 (6 bases each). CDR3 protein: CASKTGGPGELFF. Written as DNA, the CDR3 is TGTGCCAGCAAGACAGGAGGGCCCGGGGAGCTGTTTTTT.